This T cell receptor (beta chain) was captured by sequencing in a study of cytomegalovirus exposure and HLA in healthy donors. Trimming removed 6 bases from V and 1 base from J, with 19 bases in between. The germline CDR1 and CDR2 sequences are MNHEY and SMNVEV (reference sequence). The CDR3 extends over 18 amino acids. General study results and limits: Certain sequence variants were highly shared and formed a cluster, and this cluster was likely a sequencing artifact. Several of the most significant clusters appeared, in a later analysis, to be linked to common viral pathogens.

On this clone: Antigen specificity is unknown.

It was with 60 Vbeta and 13 Jbeta primers that the PCR ran. Here immunoSEQ multiplex PCR was the method, and the copy in TCRdb shows in-frame clones only, minus some. The table records about 120,000 clones, around 88% of them present only once. This clonotype originated in a middle-aged man in good health and CMV-seronegative. This chain links TRBV27 with TRBJ1-6; a weak D match, TRBD1 (6 bases). Sequencing was performed on PBMCs. CDR3 nucleotides: TGTGCCAGCAGCTGGGGGCGTGGGGCGGGTTCCTATAATTCACCCCTCCACTTT. The encoded protein is CASSWGRGAGSYNSPLHF.